The 23 T cell receptor beta chains below all came from one sample that was sequenced in a study of T-cell reconstitution after alpha-beta-depleted transplantation in children. Unique molecular identifiers were used to barcode this TCRbeta library. A single record per CDR3 protein comes from TCRdb applying MiXCR to the PCR reads. The sample includes about 610,000 distinct CDR3 sequences, 10% of them seen just once. The input for sequencing was PBMCs from the stem cell graft donor, taken from the stem cell graft. All receptors come from a human donor who donated a stem cell graft to a child with acute myeloid leukemia.

This clonotype was picked up many times. The V call is TRBV11-1, the J call TRBJ2-3; weak D call: TRBD2 (6 bases). The V end lost 5 bases, the J end lost 3 bases, and 27 bases lay between the germline ends. In germline, CDR1 is SGHAT, CDR2 FQDESV (reference sequence). This CDR3 contains 19 residues. The CDR3 protein is CASSTRTDSHGGGTDTQYF. The DNA of the CDR3 is TGTGCCAGCAGCACTCGGACTGACTCTCACGGGGGAGGAACAGATACGCAGTATTTT.

In DNA form, the CDR3 reads TGTGCCAGCAGCTCCTATCCTAGCGGACCCTACGAGCAGTACTTC. This translates into CASSSYPSGPYEQYF. This chain connects TRBV4-2 to TRBJ2-7; 7 positions match TRBD2. The CDR3 extends over 15 amino acids. V trimming: 5 bases; J trimming: 2 bases; junction bases outside the gene matches: 9. From germline, CDR1 is LGHNA and CDR2 YNFKEQ.

A remark on this clonotype: A much larger clone sits a single nucleotide away, making a read error possible. The chain has TRBV6-1 and TRBJ2-5, with D tentatively TRBD2 (6 bases). The length of the CDR3 is 19 residues. V lost 4 bases and J 0 bases, leaving 24 bases between the germline ends. Germline V gene sequence: CDR1 MNHNS, CDR2 SASEGT. Written as DNA, the CDR3 is TGTGCCAGCAGTGCACCTGGGGCCACGACTAGACAGTACCAAGAGACCCAGTACTTC. Translation: CASSAPGATTRQYQETQYF.

In this sample, this clonotype turned up a few times. The chain recombines TRBV29-1 with TRBJ2-7; D unclear. Trimming shortened V by 4 bases and J by 4 bases, and 11 bases separated the two germline ends. Germline V gene sequence: CDR1 SQVTM, CDR2 ANQGSEA. This CDR3 has 12 amino acids. The CDR3 DNA sequence: TGCAGCGTTGGGGCCTTGGGGTACGAGCAGTACTTC. It translates to CSVGALGYEQYF.

The chain joins TRBV29-1 to TRBJ1-2; D ambiguous. Between the trimmed V and J ends, which lost 1 base and 7 bases, there was a span of 16 bases. Germline V lookup: CDR1 SQVTM, CDR2 ANQGSEA. This CDR3 region has 14 residues. CDR3 DNA: TGCAGCGTTGAAGTTTACGAGGAAAATAGTGGCTACACCTTC. As protein: CSVEVYEENSGYTF.

The rearrangement uses TRBV12-3 or TRBV12-4 and TRBJ1-2; no reliable D call. Trimming removed 3 bases from V and 5 bases from J, with 16 bases in between. This CDR3 spans 15 amino acids. The CDR3 protein is CASSLVRRQDYGYTF. CDR3 DNA sequence: TGTGCCAGCAGTTTGGTCAGGCGCCAGGATTATGGCTACACCTTC.

Many counts were recorded for this clonotype. This chain connects TRBV6-2 or TRBV6-3 to TRBJ1-1; D ambiguous. This CDR3 contains 13 residues. The germline gives CDR1 MNHEY, CDR2 SVGEGT. Trimming took 9 bases from V and 7 from J, leaving 18 bases between them. The CDR3 here is CASAGVSTLEAFF. Here the CDR3 DNA reads TGTGCCAGTGCAGGCGTCAGCACCCTTGAAGCTTTCTTT.

The rearrangement links TRBV7-2 to TRBJ2-3; tentative D call: TRBD1 (6 bases). Trimming removed 4 bases from V and 4 bases from J, with 12 bases in between. The CDR3 is made up of 14 amino acids. CDR1 SGHTA and CDR2 FQGNSA come from the germline V gene. CDR3 in DNA: TGTGCCAGCAGCTCTGGGACATCCGCAGATACGCAGTATTTT. Translation: CASSSGTSADTQYF.

Written as DNA, the CDR3 is TGTGCCACCAGCAGAGATTGGCTGGGACAGACTAACTATGGCTACACCTTC. This encodes CATSRDWLGQTNYGYTF. The J gene is TRBJ1-2, the V gene TRBV15; 7 bases map to TRBD1. CDR1 is LNHNV and CDR2 is YYDKDF in the germline V gene (reference sequence). This CDR3 comprises 17 residues. V gave up 0 bases and J gave up 0 bases; unmatched junction bases: 7.

This clonotype was seen only a few times. This chain connects TRBV20-1 to TRBJ2-1; the D gene is possibly TRBD2 (6 bases). The CDR3 loop spans 16 amino acids. Trimming pared 1 base from V and 7 bases from J, leaving 20 bases between. CDR1 is DFQATT and CDR2 is SNEGSKA in the germline V gene (reference sequence). CDR3 in amino acids: CSARGAPTRNRNEQFF. The CDR3 DNA reads as TGCAGTGCTAGAGGAGCCCCGACTAGGAATAGGAATGAGCAGTTCTTC.

This clonotype was seen a few times. The CDR3 loop reads CASSRGRQSNQPQHF. The CDR3, as DNA: TGTGCCAGCTCGCGGGGGCGTCAGAGCAATCAGCCCCAGCATTTT. This rearrangement joins TRBV6-5 to TRBJ1-5, with D tentatively TRBD1 (6 bases). The germline gives CDR1 MNHEY, CDR2 SVGAGI. The CDR3 has 15 amino acids. Trimming cost V 8 bases and J 1 base, with 15 bases left between them.

The chain has TRBV20-1 and TRBJ2-1, with 7 bases matching TRBD1. From germline, CDR1 is DFQATT and CDR2 SNEGSKA (reference sequence). The CDR3 is 16 residues long. Losses at the gene ends were 3 bases for V and 2 bases for J; bases not matched to a gene: 10. The CDR3 DNA reads as TGCAGTGCTAGGACGGTCCGGGACAGACCCTACAATGAGCAGTTCTTC. Translation: CSARTVRDRPYNEQFF.

This chain links TRBV29-1 with TRBJ1-1; 10 bases map to TRBD1. From germline, CDR1 is SQVTM and CDR2 ANQGSEA. This CDR3 is 15 amino acids long. With 6 bases clipped from V and 4 bases from J, the junction kept 11 bases outside the gene matches. In nucleotides, the CDR3 is TGCAGCGTCCGACAGGGGGCCACGGTACCCACTGAAGCTTTCTTT. Its translation is CSVRQGATVPTEAFF.

This clonotype was counted many times. V and J are TRBV10-3 and TRBJ2-2; possibly TRBD2 for D (6 bases). CDR3 length equals 17 residues. Germline loops: CDR1 ENHRY, CDR2 SYGVKD. V was clipped by 4 bases and J by 0 bases, with 15 bases between them. The CDR3 is CAISGDSGLANTGELFF. The CDR3 DNA follows: TGTGCCATCAGTGGTGATAGCGGTCTCGCGAACACCGGGGAGCTGTTTTTT.

This clonotype was detected only a few times. The chain has TRBV29-1 and TRBJ2-7; 9 positions match TRBD2. V shed 4 bases, J shed 4 bases, and the junction held 5 bases outside the gene matches. The CDR3 is 13 amino acids. Germline loops: CDR1 SQVTM, CDR2 ANQGSEA. This CDR3 is CSVASLAGYEQYF. CDR3 in DNA: TGCAGCGTTGCTTCCCTAGCGGGGTACGAGCAGTACTTC.

The rearrangement joins TRBV3-1 to TRBJ1-5; D unresolved. This CDR3 is built from 15 residues. V lost 2 bases to trimming and J lost 1 base, with 9 bases between them. Germline values: CDR1 LGHDT, CDR2 YNNKEL (reference sequence). In DNA form, the CDR3 reads TGTGCCAGCAGCCAAAATACTCAGAGCAATCAGCCCCAGCATTTT. Its protein is CASSQNTQSNQPQHF. The entire variable domain, with the rest obtained from reference TRBV3-1 and TRBJ1-5, is as follows: DTAVSQTPKYLVTQMGNDKSIKCEQNLGHDTMYWYKQDSKKFLKIMFSYNNKELIINETVPNRFSPKSPDKAHLNLHINSLELGDSAVYFCASSQNTQSNQPQHFGDGTRLSIL.

This clonotype was detected ten times or more. This chain joins TRBV10-3 and TRBJ2-5; D might be TRBD1 (6 bases). V was clipped by 8 bases and J by 1 base, with 11 bases between them. Germline V lookup: CDR1 ENHRY, CDR2 SYGVKD. The CDR3 length is 13 residues. The CDR3 loop is CAIAAGAQETQYF. CDR3 DNA sequence: TGTGCCATCGCTGCAGGGGCCCAAGAGACCCAGTACTTC.

This clonotype has a handful of counts. The chain has TRBV28 and TRBJ2-3; TRBD1 matches at 10 bases. The CDR3 extends over 15 amino acids. The J segment lost 3 bases and the V segment lost 7 bases, leaving 7 bases of the junction unmatched. Germline CDR1 is MDHEN and CDR2 is SYDVKM. The CDR3 region is CASIDRGRGTDTQYF. CDR3 in DNA: TGTGCCAGCATAGACAGGGGGCGCGGGACAGATACGCAGTATTTT. The full variable domain, completed using reference TRBV28 and TRBJ2-3, is DVKVTQSSRYLVKRTGEKVFLECVQDMDHENMFWYRQDPGLGLRLIYFSYDVKMKEKGDIPEGYSVSREKKERFSLILESASTNQTSMYLCASIDRGRGTDTQYFGPGTRLTVL.

The J gene is TRBJ2-1, the V gene TRBV12-3 or TRBV12-4, with D possibly TRBD2 on 5 matching bases. The CDR3 covers 14 residues. Trimming stripped 6 bases from V and 9 bases from J, with 18 bases between. DNA of the CDR3: TGTGCCAGCAGCCCTCGTCGGACTGGTGGTGAGCAGTTCTTC. Its protein is CASSPRRTGGEQFF.

This chain joins TRBV20-1 and TRBJ2-1; TRBD2 matches 7 bases. Germline V gives CDR1 DFQATT, CDR2 SNEGSKA (reference sequence). Germline trimming cut 3 bases from V and 9 bases from J; bases unmatched to any gene: 11. This CDR3 is built from 14 residues. CDR3 region: CSARDGGSFSEQFF. CDR3 DNA sequence: TGCAGTGCTAGGGATGGCGGGAGTTTCAGTGAGCAGTTCTTC.

The chain recombines TRBV12-3 or TRBV12-4 with TRBJ2-5; D unclear. Trimming removed 10 bases at V and 5 bases at J, with 11 bases between. The CDR3 consists of 11 residues. The CDR3 protein is CATAVKETQYF. For the CDR3, the DNA is TGTGCCACGGCGGTAAAGGAGACCCAGTACTTC.

CDR3 sequence reads: CASSRLATSGTDTQYF. DNA of the CDR3: TGTGCCAGCAGCAGGTTAGCGACTAGCGGCACAGATACGCAGTATTTT. This chain uses TRBV12-3 or TRBV12-4 with TRBJ2-3; 8 bases fit TRBD2. This CDR3 has 16 residues. With 6 bases clipped from V and 1 base from J, the junction kept 9 bases outside the gene matches.

V and J are TRBV6-1 and TRBJ2-5; D unclear. From germline, CDR1 is MNHNS and CDR2 SASEGT. V was shortened by 2 bases and J by 0 bases, with 16 bases between the two germline ends. The CDR3 is 17 amino acids. The DNA of the CDR3 is TGTGCCAGCAGTGAAAGTCCGGTGACATTGTACCAAGAGACCCAGTACTTC. Amino acids: CASSESPVTLYQETQYF.